The 14 T cell receptor beta chains listed next were all sequenced from one sample in a study of cytotoxic CD8 clonotypes in ibrutinib-treated CLL. Assay used: immunoSEQ multiplex PCR; TCRdb lists only in-frame clones, some missing. The table records about 140,000 clones, about 84% of them present only once. The sequenced sample was PBMCs, obtained after 36 months of ibrutinib treatment. Receptor source: a human donor with chronic lymphocytic leukemia.

The chain links TRBV27 to TRBJ1-1, with TRBD1 matching 10 bases. The length of the CDR3 is 15 residues. From germline, CDR1 is MNHEY and CDR2 SMNVEV (reference sequence). J gave up 2 bases and V 2 bases, and 2 bases lay outside the gene matches. The CDR3 region has the DNA TGTGCCAGCAGTTTAGGACAGGGGGGTAACACTGAAGCTTTCTTT. It is translated as CASSLGQGGNTEAFF.

The chain combines TRBV5-1 with TRBJ2-7; no clear D gene. From germline, CDR1 is SGHRS and CDR2 YFSETQ. The CDR3 has 13 residues. The V and J ends lost 0 bases and 0 bases respectively, with 4 bases between them. CDR3 in amino acids: CASSLVGSYEQYF. The CDR3 DNA sequence: TGCGCCAGCAGCTTGGTTGGCTCCTACGAGCAGTACTTC.

The chain links TRBV28 to TRBJ1-1; D is perhaps TRBD1 (5 bases). Germline V gene data show CDR1 as MDHEN and CDR2 as SYDVKM. The CDR3 contains 16 residues. Trimming took 4 bases from V and 1 from J, leaving 16 bases between them. The CDR3 sequence: CASSSPGRTSNTEAFF. The CDR3 DNA is TGTGCCAGCAGTTCTCCGGGACGTACATCGAACACTGAAGCTTTCTTT.

The rearrangement uses TRBV5-1 and TRBJ2-3; D gene unclear. The germline V and J ends were trimmed by 4 bases and 5 bases, with 5 bases remaining between them. Germline V gene lookup returns CDR1 SGHRS and CDR2 YFSETQ. This CDR3 has 11 amino acids. CDR3 amino acids: CASSLEDTQYF. The CDR3 DNA is TGCGCCAGCAGCCTAGAAGATACGCAGTATTTT.

Only one count was recorded for this clone. V gene TRBV21-1 combines with J gene TRBJ2-3; the table assigns TRBD2, which was not confirmed against the DNA. TRBV21-1 is described as a pseudogene. CDR3 length: 17 amino acids. The CDR3 spells CASSKGLAGGPGDTQYF. CDR3 coding DNA: TGTGCCAGCAGCAAAGGGCTAGCGGGGGGCCCGGGAGATACGCAGTATTTT.

The chain uses TRBV6-5 and TRBJ2-7; weak D call: TRBD2 (6 bases). Germline CDR1 reads MNHEY; CDR2 reads SVGAGI. CDR3 length: 14 residues. The V and J ends lost 7 bases and 0 bases respectively, with 13 bases between them. The CDR3 bases are TGTGCCAGCAAGTGGGGACTTAGCTCCTACGAGCAGTACTTC. It specifies CASKWGLSSYEQYF.

The J gene is TRBJ2-3, the V gene TRBV19; D gene ambiguous. With 3 bases removed from V and 3 bases from J, the gap between germline ends came to 13 bases. Germline CDR1 is LNHDA and CDR2 is SQIVND (reference sequence). The CDR3 length is 15 residues. The CDR3 DNA sequence: TGTGCCAGTAGTATGAATTCTCTAGTTACAGATACGCAGTATTTT. Protein: CASSMNSLVTDTQYF.

This clone appeared a single time. The chain joins TRBV18 to TRBJ1-5, with 8 nucleotides matching TRBD1. The germline CDR1 and CDR2 sequences are KGHSH and LQKENI. V lost 2 bases to trimming and J lost 0 bases; unmatched junction nucleotides: 3. The CDR3 loop spans 16 amino acids. This CDR3 reads CASSPAGQVSNQPQHF. Written as DNA, the CDR3 is TGTGCCAGCTCACCAGCGGGACAGGTTAGCAATCAGCCCCAGCATTTT.

This clone was detected once. The chain combines TRBV5-1 with TRBJ2-7, with TRBD2 identical over 7 bases. The CDR3 has 15 amino acids. Germline V CDR1 and CDR2: SGHRS, YFSETQ. V was clipped by 2 bases and J by 2 bases; unmatched bases: 7. This CDR3 reads CASSFRASGPYEQYF. The CDR3 DNA is TGCGCCAGCAGCTTTAGGGCTAGCGGTCCCTACGAGCAGTACTTC.

The chain links TRBV7-9 to TRBJ2-7, with TRBD2 identical over 7 bases. The CDR3 consists of 14 residues. J gave up 6 bases and V 5 bases, and 10 bases lay outside the gene matches. Looked up from germline, CDR1 is SEHNR and CDR2 is FQNEAQ (reference sequence). This CDR3 is CASSPPGTSAEQYF. In DNA form, the CDR3 reads TGTGCCAGCAGCCCTCCCGGTACTAGCGCCGAGCAGTACTTC.

The chain links TRBV18 to TRBJ1-5; D uncertain. The CDR3 loop spans 15 amino acids. Trimming took 3 bases from V and 4 from J, leaving 13 bases between them. The germline V gene has CDR1 KGHSH and CDR2 LQKENI. The CDR3 reads CASSPVSQPNQPQHF. CDR3 bases: TGTGCCAGCTCACCGGTTTCGCAGCCTAATCAGCCCCAGCATTTT.

Only one count was recorded for this clone. J is TRBJ1-5 and V is TRBV15, with D perhaps matching TRBD1 (6 bases). The ends were cut back, 5 bases at V and 0 bases at J, with 14 bases in the middle. From germline, CDR1 is LNHNV and CDR2 YYDKDF (reference sequence). The CDR3 covers 16 residues. In DNA, the CDR3 is TGTGCCACCAGCCGTGACAGGTCCGATAGCAATCAGCCCCAGCATTTT. Its translation: CATSRDRSDSNQPQHF.

The sample holds a few counts of this clone. CDR3 DNA: TGCAGTGCTAGTGCCTATGGCTACACCTTC. This sequence encodes CSASAYGYTF. J is TRBJ1-2 and V is TRBV20-1; no clear D gene. CDR1 DFQATT and CDR2 SNEGSKA come from the germline V gene (reference sequence). CDR3 length: 10 amino acids. The V gene lost 3 bases and the J gene lost 4 bases, with 3 bases spanning the gap.

The count of this clone is one. This chain joins TRBV5-1 and TRBJ2-5, with D perhaps given as TRBD1 or TRBD2 (6 bases each). Germline V CDR1 and CDR2: SGHRS, YFSETQ. V lost 4 bases and J 1 base, leaving 11 bases between the germline ends. This CDR3 spans 14 amino acids. CDR3 residues: CASSIRGGQETQYF. Here the CDR3 DNA reads TGCGCCAGCAGCATCAGGGGAGGCCAAGAGACCCAGTACTTC.